A selection of T cell receptor beta chains follows, all from one sample in a study of shared clonotypes between healthy human individuals. Sequencing was performed with immunoSEQ multiplex PCR; in TCRdb, only in-frame clones are kept and a portion is missing. The sample has a few million clones, almost 96% seen once. The specimen was naive CD4+ T cells sorted from blood. These receptor sequences come from a man aged 18 to 29 in good health. Both conserved end residues are part of each CDR3. The D gene is left open where the match is weak. Some rows mark clone size as missing; the rest say once, few, many or name a class of expanded clone.

j_call | d_call | cdr3_length | clone_size | v_call | cdr3_aa | cdr3_nt
TRBJ1-2 | TRBD1 | 12 | NA | TRBV2 | CASSGGNYGYTF | TGTGCCAGCTCAGGGGGTAACTATGGCTACACCTTC
TRBJ2-1 | TRBD2 | 18 | NA | TRBV5-1 | CASSQGLAGVSSYNEQFF | TGCGCCAGCAGCCAGGGACTAGCGGGAGTATCCTCCTACAATGAGCAGTTCTTC
TRBJ2-7 | NA | 16 | NA | TRBV7-2 | CASSLAGPVGSYEQYF | TGTGCCAGCAGCTTAGCCGGACCAGTGGGGTCCTACGAGCAGTACTTC
TRBJ2-3 | NA | 16 | NA | TRBV13 | CASSPTTPGSADTQYF | TGTGCCAGCAGCCCGACGACACCGGGTTCCGCAGATACGCAGTATTTT
TRBJ2-2 | NA | 15 | NA | TRBV6-1 | CASSGGRLGAGELFF | TGTGCCAGCAGTGGGGGCAGATTAGGGGCCGGGGAGCTGTTTTTT
TRBJ2-1 | NA | 14 | NA | TRBV7-2 | CASSLDPSYNEQFF | TGTGCCAGCAGCTTAGACCCCTCCTACAATGAGCAGTTCTTC
TRBJ2-2 | TRBD1 | 14 | NA | TRBV6-5 | CASLGTGETGELFF | TGTGCCAGCCTGGGGACAGGGGAAACCGGGGAGCTGTTTTTT
TRBJ1-6 | NA | 14 | NA | TRBV30 | CAWMSSSYNSPLHF | TGTGCCTGGATGTCTAGCTCCTATAATTCACCCCTCCACTTT
TRBJ2-2 | NA | 15 | NA | TRBV9 | CASSSHIPNTGELFF | TGTGCCAGCAGCTCCCACATCCCGAACACCGGGGAGCTGTTTTTT
TRBJ2-3 | NA | 14 | NA | TRBV18 | CASQPQGLTDTQYF | TGTGCCAGCCAGCCGCAGGGGCTCACAGATACGCAGTATTTT
TRBJ2-2 | NA | 16 | NA | TRBV7-9 | CASSPWGIGLTGELFF | TGTGCCAGCAGCCCCTGGGGAATAGGTCTCACCGGGGAGCTGTTTTTT
TRBJ1-4 | NA | 17 | NA | TRBV7-9 | CASSSPPGGRTNEKLFF | TGTGCCAGCAGCTCCCCCCCTGGAGGGAGGACTAATGAAAAACTGTTTTTT
TRBJ1-2 | NA | 10 | NA | TRBV10-3 | CAISEGGYTF | TGTGCCATCTCTGAAGGCGGCTACACCTTC
TRBJ2-3 | NA | 12 | NA | TRBV11-2 | CASSLDRDTQYF | TGTGCCAGCAGCTTAGACAGGGATACGCAGTATTTT
TRBJ1-3 | NA | 17 | NA | TRBV4-1 | CASSQGPVAGSGNTIYF | TGCGCCAGCAGCCAAGGTCCTGTCGCAGGGTCTGGAAACACCATATATTTT
TRBJ2-1 | TRBD2 | 16 | NA | TRBV7-6 | CASSLTGLAGVNEQFF | TGTGCCAGCAGCCTCACAGGGCTAGCGGGGGTAAATGAGCAGTTCTTC
TRBJ1-6 | TRBD1 | 15 | NA | TRBV30 | CAWSHGTAHNSPLHF | TGTGCCTGGAGTCATGGGACAGCCCATAATTCACCCCTCCACTTT
TRBJ2-2 | NA | 16 | NA | TRBV7-9 | CASSVKGGANTGELFF | TGTGCCAGCAGCGTTAAGGGCGGGGCGAACACCGGGGAGCTGTTTTTT
TRBJ2-5 | TRBD2 | 16 | NA | TRBV25-1 | CASSEPTSGRVETQYF | TGTGCCAGCAGTGAACCGACTAGCGGGAGGGTTGAGACCCAGTACTTC
TRBJ1-2 | NA | 15 | few | TRBV9 | CASSVDRELFSGYTF | TGTGCCAGCAGCGTAGACAGGGAGTTGTTTTCCGGCTACACCTTC
TRBJ2-3 | TRBD1 | 18 | NA | TRBV11-2 | CASSERDRGVGFTDTQYF | TGTGCCAGCAGCGAACGGGACAGGGGGGTTGGTTTTACAGATACGCAGTATTTT
TRBJ1-1 | NA | 13 | NA | TRBV11-2 | CASRPQMNTEAFF | TGTGCCAGCAGGCCCCAGATGAACACTGAAGCTTTCTTT
TRBJ2-1 | TRBD2 | 16 | NA | TRBV5-1 | CASSLGGAGGYNEQFF | TGCGCCAGCAGCTTGGGTGGAGCGGGGGGTTACAATGAGCAGTTCTTC
TRBJ2-3 | NA | 14 | NA | TRBV7-2 | CASSPTGRTDTQYF | TGTGCCAGCAGCCCTACGGGCCGCACAGATACGCAGTATTTT
TRBJ2-5 | NA | 15 | NA | TRBV28 | CASSPPYRFGETQYF | TGTGCCAGCAGTCCCCCTTACAGATTCGGAGAGACCCAGTACTTC
TRBJ2-1 | NA | 16 | NA | TRBV5-4 | CASSGGGAGRGHEQFF | TGTGCCAGCAGCGGCGGGGGCGCAGGACGGGGGCATGAGCAGTTCTTC
TRBJ1-2 | TRBD1 | 16 | NA | TRBV7-9 | CASSLGVGQGRYGYTF | TGTGCCAGCAGCTTAGGGGTTGGACAGGGGCGCTATGGCTACACCTTC
TRBJ2-7 | TRBD1 | 13 | NA | TRBV2 | CASRGQGAYEQYF | TGTGCCAGCAGGGGACAGGGCGCCTACGAGCAGTACTTC
TRBJ2-1 | NA | 14 | NA | TRBV7-2 | CASARGGDPSEQFF | TGTGCCAGCGCAAGGGGGGGCGATCCCAGCGAGCAGTTCTTC
TRBJ1-3 | TRBD1 | 15 | NA | TRBV11-2 | CASSYGTAPGNTIYF | TGTGCCAGCAGCTACGGGACAGCGCCTGGAAACACCATATATTTT
TRBJ2-4 | NA | 16 | NA | TRBV25-1 | CASSPHSGTSKNIQYF | TGTGCCAGCAGTCCCCACTCCGGGACATCCAAAAACATTCAGTACTTC
TRBJ1-1 | TRBD1 | 15 | NA | TRBV6-6 | CASSYSTGKGTEAFF | TGTGCCAGCAGTTACTCGACAGGGAAGGGCACTGAAGCTTTCTTT